This T cell receptor beta chain was recovered during a study of blood T cell repertoires in COVID-19. Study at large: The cDNA or gDNA used as material had been derived from T cells, B-cell-depleted T cells, or PBMCs.

Measured with immunoSEQ multiplex PCR; TCRdb has only the in-frame clones, and not every one. The table has 280,000 or so clones, less than 85% seen once. The V end was cut by 3 bases, the J end by 0 bases, with 9 bases between. This CDR3 contains 15 residues. Looked up from germline, CDR1 is LGHDT and CDR2 is YNNKEL (reference sequence). Sample: PBMCs or T cells enriched from blood (not recorded which). V gene TRBV3-1 (or the pseudogene TRBV3-2) combines with J gene TRBJ1-5; possibly TRBD1 for D (5 bases). This TCR was sampled from a woman in her fifties or sixties who had recovered from COVID-19. CDR3 bases: TGTGCCAGCAGCCAGGGGACTCCTAGCAATCAGCCCCAGCATTTT. It codes for CASSQGTPSNQPQHF.